This T cell receptor (delta chain) was profiled in a study of gamma-delta T cells after stem cell transplantation. Worth noting for this clone: A much more abundant neighbour one base away suggests this may be a read error.

Trimming shortened V by 3 bases and J by 0 bases, and 16 bases separated the two germline ends. This CDR3 contains 16 residues. Germline V gene data show CDR1 as GEAIGNYY and CDR2 as EKD. TCRdb re-called the RT-PCR reads via CATT. The data hold under 3,500 delta-chain clones, with about 2% observed a single time. J is TRDJ1 and V is TRDV2; D call uncertain. The origin of this receptor is a human donor. It is not recorded whose cells these are; they may come from a transplant donor. Sequenced input: gamma-delta T cells. CDR3 sequence: CACDSASPIDTDKLIF. The CDR3 DNA is TGTGCCTGTGACTCCGCCTCTCCCATCGACACCGATAAACTCATCTTT.